The next 15 T cell receptor beta chains were all read from a single sample in a study of blood T cell repertoires in COVID-19 (dated by TCRdb to about 2020). The receptor library was made with the immunoSEQ multiplex PCR assay. TCRdb's version of the immuneACCESS table is confined to in-frame rearrangements and falls short of the full clone set. An unresolved V gene accounts for under half of the shortfall where checked; the remainder is of unknown origin. Present in this sample are fewer than 250,000 clones, 88% of which were seen just once. The top ten hold approximately 15% of the sample. The sample taken for sequencing was PBMCs or T cells enriched from blood (not recorded which). Receptors were obtained from a woman aged 45-65 years with acute COVID-19.

There are a few counts of this clone. V gene TRBV9 combines with J gene TRBJ1-2; no reliable D call. The germline V and J ends were trimmed by 3 bases and 5 bases, with 8 bases remaining between them. The CDR3 extends over 12 amino acids. In germline, CDR1 is SGDLS, CDR2 YYNGEE. CDR3 sequence: CASSADTYGYTF. DNA for the CDR3: TGTGCCAGCAGCGCCGACACGTATGGCTACACCTTC.

The chain recombines TRBV28 with TRBJ2-1; 11 nucleotides line up with TRBD1. Germline V CDR1 and CDR2: MDHEN, SYDVKM. The V and J ends lost 2 bases and 7 bases, in that order; junction bases with no gene match: 7. There are 16 residues in the CDR3. DNA for the CDR3: TGTGCCAGCAGTTTAATGGGACAGGGGGAGGAGAATGAGCAGTTCTTC. Translating it yields CASSLMGQGEENEQFF.

The chain recombines TRBV7-2 with TRBJ1-5, with D tentatively TRBD1 (5 bases). This CDR3 has 14 residues. V dropped 4 bases and J dropped 5 bases, with 12 bases sitting between them. Per the germline V gene, CDR1 is SGHTA and CDR2 is FQGNSA. CDR3 DNA: TGTGCCAGCAGCTACTCGGGGGGGGATCAGCCCCAGCATTTT. Translated: CASSYSGGDQPQHF. Full variable domain (rest looked up from reference TRBV7-2 and TRBJ1-5): GAGVSQSPSNKVTEKGKDVELRCDPISGHTALYWYRQSLGQGLEFLIYFQGNSAPDKSGLPSDRFSAERTGGSVSTLTIQRTQQEDSAVYLCASSYSGGDQPQHFGDGTRLSIL.

V and J are TRBV5-1 and TRBJ2-7; 7 bases agree with TRBD1. Germline values: CDR1 SGHRS, CDR2 YFSETQ. The junction had 8 bases not matched to a gene; V was cut back by 7 bases and J by 4 bases. This CDR3 has 13 amino acids. CDR3 nucleotide sequence: TGCGCCAGCTACAAACAGGGGCAGTACGAGCAGTACTTC. It yields the protein CASYKQGQYEQYF.

Here the CDR3 DNA reads TGTGCCAGTAGTATCGCCGGGACTAGAGTTTCCGAGCAGTACTTC. Its protein is CASSIAGTRVSEQYF. The chain carries TRBV19 and TRBJ2-7; 8 positions agree with TRBD2. V lost 3 bases, J lost 6 bases, and 10 bases stayed unmatched. CDR1 LNHDA and CDR2 SQIVND come from the germline V gene (reference sequence). This CDR3 has 15 amino acids.

The rearrangement joins TRBV7-9 to TRBJ1-2; TRBD1 matches at 7 bases. This CDR3 has 13 residues. CDR1 and CDR2 (germline): SEHNR, FQNEAQ (reference sequence). V gave up 6 bases and J gave up 7 bases; unmatched junction bases: 8. CDR3 nucleotides: TGTGCCAGCAGTTACAGGGGAGAGGGTGGCTACACCTTC. The encoded protein is CASSYRGEGGYTF.

The CDR3 loop reads CASSADSANTEAFF. CDR3 DNA sequence: TGTGCCAGCAGCGCAGACAGCGCGAACACTGAAGCTTTCTTT. The chain links TRBV9 to TRBJ1-1, with D possibly matching TRBD1 (5 bases). With 3 bases removed from V and 1 base from J, the gap between germline ends came to 10 bases. Germline V CDR1 and CDR2: SGDLS, YYNGEE. This CDR3 is 14 amino acids long.

The rearrangement links TRBV29-1 to TRBJ2-3, with D possibly matching TRBD1 (5 bases). The CDR3 covers 13 residues. Germline V lookup: CDR1 SQVTM, CDR2 ANQGSEA. V dropped 2 bases and J dropped 1 base, with 7 bases sitting between them. In nucleotides, the CDR3 is TGCAGCGTTGAAAAACAGGGCACAGATACGCAGTATTTT. This sequence encodes CSVEKQGTDTQYF.

J is TRBJ2-1 and V is TRBV27; 11 nucleotides match TRBD2. The CDR3 is 15 residues long. The germline gives CDR1 MNHEY, CDR2 SMNVEV (reference sequence). The V gene end was trimmed by 8 bases and the J gene end by 7 bases; junction bases not matched to a gene: 10. The CDR3 DNA reads as TGTGCCAGCTCCTTAGCGGGAGGGCCGCGTAATGAGCAGTTCTTC. It translates to CASSLAGGPRNEQFF.

The chain couples TRBV28 to TRBJ1-4; no definite D call. The germline CDR1 and CDR2 sequences are MDHEN and SYDVKM. V gave up 2 bases and J gave up 7 bases, with 5 bases separating them. This CDR3 has 12 residues. CDR3 region: CASSLRVEKLFF. CDR3 bases: TGTGCCAGCAGTTTACGGGTTGAAAAACTGTTTTTT.

This chain uses TRBV27 with TRBJ1-5; TRBD1 agrees at 7 bases. Germline V gene data show CDR1 as MNHEY and CDR2 as SMNVEV (reference sequence). Trimming removed 5 bases from V and 2 bases from J; junction bases left unmatched: 12. The CDR3 runs 17 residues. The chain's CDR3 is CASSTQSYRGRNQPQHF. CDR3 coding DNA: TGTGCCAGCAGTACACAATCGTACAGGGGTCGCAATCAGCCCCAGCATTTT.

The CDR3 spells CASSSRSYEQYF. The CDR3 bases are TGTGCCAGCAGCTCCCGCTCCTACGAGCAGTACTTC. The chain combines TRBV7-2 with TRBJ2-7; D is unclear. The CDR3 contains 12 residues. Trimming took off 4 bases at V and 0 bases at J, with 4 bases between the two ends. In germline, CDR1 is SGHTA, CDR2 FQGNSA.

This chain links TRBV27 with TRBJ1-2; D is ambiguous. V was shortened by 8 bases and J by 1 base, with 11 bases between the two germline ends. The length of the CDR3 is 13 residues. The germline V gene encodes CDR1 MNHEY and CDR2 SMNVEV (reference sequence). The CDR3 here is CASGTSINYGYTF. CDR3 nucleotides: TGTGCCAGCGGCACTAGTATTAACTATGGCTACACCTTC.

The chain employs TRBV3-1 (or the pseudogene TRBV3-2) and TRBJ2-3; a weak D match, TRBD1 (6 bases). CDR1 LGHDT and CDR2 YNNKEL come from the germline V gene (reference sequence). The length of the CDR3 is 16 residues. The V gene lost 1 base and the J gene lost 5 bases, with 16 bases spanning the gap. CDR3 sequence (DNA): TGTGCCAGCAGCCAAGTTGGGGCAGGGGCTAAAGATACGCAGTATTTT. Its translation: CASSQVGAGAKDTQYF.

Comments on this clone: Other DNA sequences of this sample code for an identical CDR3. The CDR3 DNA follows: TGCGCCAGCAGCCCAAGGACTAGCACAGATACGCAGTATTTT. Encoded protein: CASSPRTSTDTQYF. V and J are TRBV5-1 and TRBJ2-3, with D possibly matching TRBD2 (5 bases). This CDR3 contains 14 residues. V lost 4 bases and J lost 0, with 9 bases in between. Per the germline V gene, CDR1 is SGHRS and CDR2 is YFSETQ.